This passage covers 2 T cell receptor beta chains from one sample sequenced in a study of CD8 T cells in Susac syndrome. Random hexamers served to reverse transcribe roughly 0.45 to 1 ug RNA. TCRdb re-analysed the immunoSEQ multiplex PCR reads in MiXCR, keeping a single row per CDR3 protein. This repertoire shows fewer than 350,000 distinct CDR3 sequences, 89% found once; its top ten account for 0.18%. The sequenced sample was CD8+ T cells from PBMCs. These receptors came from a human donor with multiple sclerosis.

The CDR3, as DNA: TGTGCCAGCAGTTACTCGTCTAGCGGGAGTTACGAGCAGTACTTC. This gives the protein CASSYSSSGSYEQYF. The rearrangement joins TRBV6-2 or TRBV6-3 to TRBJ2-7, with 10 bases that match TRBD2. Trimming removed 0 bases from V and 4 bases from J; junction bases left unmatched: 3. The CDR3 extends over 15 amino acids. Looked up from germline, CDR1 is MNHEY and CDR2 is SVGEGT.

J is TRBJ2-1 and V is TRBV28; the D is unclear. Germline loops: CDR1 MDHEN, CDR2 SYDVKM. With 3 bases removed from V and 0 bases from J, the gap between germline ends came to 9 bases. The CDR3 covers 15 residues. The CDR3 bases are TGTGCCAGCAGTTTTAGACCGAGCTCCTACAATGAGCAGTTCTTC. Its translation is CASSFRPSSYNEQFF.